Listed below are T cell receptor beta chains from one sample, sequenced in a study of blood T cells in healthy people across ages. TCRdb reprocessed the 5' RACE reads via MiXCR and lists one record per CDR3 protein. The data contain approximately 1.5 million distinct CDR3 sequences, approximately 32% of them singletons. Sequencing was performed on blood. These receptors originate from a woman aged 25 to 39 in good health. Both conserved end residues are part of each CDR3. The D gene is left open where the match is weak. Clone size is not always given. Where it is, it says once, few, many or a class for expanded clones.

D gene,V gene,clone size,J gene,CDR3 protein,CDR3 DNA
TRBD2,TRBV5-6,NA,TRBJ2-1,CASSLPSGGREEQFF,TGTGCCAGCAGCTTGCCCAGCGGGGGACGTGAGGAGCAGTTCTTC
NA,TRBV3-1,NA,TRBJ2-1,CASSQVPLYNEQFF,TGTGCCAGCAGCCAAGTTCCCCTCTACAATGAGCAGTTCTTC
NA,TRBV7-2,NA,TRBJ1-2,CASSPSFNYGYTF,TGTGCCAGCAGTCCAAGTTTTAACTATGGCTACACCTTC
NA,TRBV2,once,TRBJ1-1,CASRPNDVDTETFF,TGTGCCAGCAGACCCAACGATGTGGACACTGAAACTTTCTTT
NA,TRBV27,many,TRBJ2-3,CASSLYGGTDTQYF,TGTGCCAGCAGCTTGTACGGGGGCACAGATACGCAGTATTTT
NA,TRBV7-9,NA,TRBJ1-5,CASSLQGDGNQPQHF,TGTGCCAGCAGCTTACAGGGTGACGGCAATCAGCCCCAGCATTTT
TRBD2,TRBV9,few,TRBJ2-1,CARSAGLGLAGDGEQFF,TGTGCCCGCAGCGCGGGCCTGGGACTAGCGGGAGACGGGGAGCAGTTCTTC
NA,TRBV5-5,NA,TRBJ2-1,CASSLVLAAAYNGQFF,TGTGCCAGCAGCTTGGTCTTGGCTGCCGCATACAATGGGCAGTTTTTC
NA,TRBV6-1,NA,TRBJ2-2,CASSSRDSPGELFF,TGTGCCAGCAGTAGCCGGGACTCACCCGGGGAGCTGTTTTTT
NA,TRBV5-1,many,TRBJ2-3,CASSSSPGGATDTQYF,TGCGCCAGCAGCTCCTCACCCGGGGGAGCCACAGATACGCAGTATTTT
NA,TRBV9,few,TRBJ2-3,CASSVAGGGNPSTDTQYF,TGTGCCAGCAGCGTAGCGGGCGGGGGCAATCCTAGCACAGATACGCAGTATTTT
TRBD2,TRBV9,NA,TRBJ2-4,CASSTGTSGVREEQYF,TGTGCCAGCAGCACGGGGACTAGTGGGGTACGTGAGGAGCAGTACTTC
TRBD2,TRBV10-2,NA,TRBJ2-7,CASRPHGRYEQYF,TGCGCCAGCAGGCCCCACGGGAGGTACGAGCAGTACTTC
NA,TRBV14,NA,TRBJ1-6,CASSQAPGSNSPLHF,TGTGCCAGCAGCCAGGCCCCGGGCTCAAATTCACCCCTCCACTTT
NA,TRBV6-6,NA,TRBJ2-1,CASIGVLKGSYNEQFF,TGTGCCAGCATCGGCGTCCTCAAGGGCTCCTACAATGAGCAGTTCTTC
NA,TRBV7-6,NA,TRBJ2-7,CASSWLPNPRDEQYF,TGTGCCAGCAGCTGGCTCCCCAACCCCCGGGACGAGCAGTACTTC
TRBD2,TRBV7-9,NA,TRBJ2-2,CASSSTSGPGELFF,TGTGCCAGCAGCTCCACTAGCGGTCCCGGGGAGCTGTTTTTT
TRBD2,TRBV6-5,few,TRBJ2-7,CASSYSNLGSGAGYEQYF,TGTGCCAGCAGTTACTCGAATCTGGGTAGCGGGGCCGGCTACGAGCAGTACTTC
NA,TRBV7-3,few,TRBJ2-5,CASSLVPEETQYF,TGTGCCAGCAGCTTAGTCCCCGAAGAGACCCAGTACTTC
NA,TRBV6-6,NA,TRBJ1-1,CASSIGQIEAFF,TGTGCCAGCAGTATCGGACAGATTGAAGCTTTCTTT
NA,TRBV9,NA,TRBJ2-1,CASSVVGTHNEQFF,TGTGCCAGCAGCGTAGTGGGGACCCACAATGAGCAGTTCTTC
TRBD2,TRBV20-1,NA,TRBJ2-3,CSAKRGSTDTRYF,TGCAGTGCCAAGCGGGGTAGCACAGATACGCGGTATTTT
TRBD1,TRBV14,NA,TRBJ1-2,CASSQDLTGVYYGYTF,TGTGCCAGCAGCCAAGATCTAACAGGGGTTTACTATGGCTACACCTTC
TRBD2,TRBV7-3,NA,TRBJ2-3,CASSAVGGSGSDTQYF,TGTGCCAGCAGCGCCGTGGGCGGGAGTGGTTCAGATACGCAGTATTTT
NA,TRBV5-4,NA,TRBJ2-7,CASNLEYEQYF,TGTGCCAGCAACTTGGAATACGAGCAGTACTTC